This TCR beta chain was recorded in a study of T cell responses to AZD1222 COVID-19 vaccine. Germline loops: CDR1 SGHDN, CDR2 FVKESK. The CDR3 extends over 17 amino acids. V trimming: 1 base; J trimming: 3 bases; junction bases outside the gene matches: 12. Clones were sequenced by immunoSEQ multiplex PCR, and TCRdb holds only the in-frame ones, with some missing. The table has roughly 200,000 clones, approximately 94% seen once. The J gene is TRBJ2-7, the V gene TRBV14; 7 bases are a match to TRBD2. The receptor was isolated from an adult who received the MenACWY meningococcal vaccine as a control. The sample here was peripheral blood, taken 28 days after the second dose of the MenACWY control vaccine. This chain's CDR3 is CASSQGPSGSGDYEQYF. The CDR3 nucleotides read TGTGCCAGCAGCCAAGGCCCGTCGGGGAGCGGGGACTACGAGCAGTACTTC.